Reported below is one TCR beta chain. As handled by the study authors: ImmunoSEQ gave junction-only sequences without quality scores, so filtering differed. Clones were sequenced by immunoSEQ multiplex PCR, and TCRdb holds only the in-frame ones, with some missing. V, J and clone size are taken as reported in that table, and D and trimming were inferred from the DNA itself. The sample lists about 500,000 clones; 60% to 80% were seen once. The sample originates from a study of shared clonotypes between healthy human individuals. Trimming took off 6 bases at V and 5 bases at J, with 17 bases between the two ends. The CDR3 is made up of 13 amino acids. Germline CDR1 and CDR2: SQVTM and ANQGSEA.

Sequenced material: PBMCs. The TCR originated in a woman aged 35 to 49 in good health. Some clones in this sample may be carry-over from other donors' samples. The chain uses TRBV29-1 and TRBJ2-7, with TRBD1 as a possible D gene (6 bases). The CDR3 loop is CSVFTGWENEQYF. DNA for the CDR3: TGCAGCGTCTTTACAGGGTGGGAAAACGAGCAGTACTTC.